This T cell receptor beta chain was identified in a study of OX40 agonist ivuxolimab in advanced cancers. Study results and limitations: Certain nonresponders additionally had low normalized T-cell clonal expansion. CD8+ T cells (on average) carried more expanded clones than CD4+ T cells. Not determined was the antigen specificity of the expanded peripheral T cells.

Measured with immunoSEQ multiplex PCR; TCRdb has only the in-frame clones, and not every one. Of 67,000 or so clones in the sample, about 88% are singletons; the top ten hold about 1%. The sample holds one count of this clone. Its specificity is unknown. The CDR3 is 16 residues long. Per germline, CDR1 PRHDT and CDR2 FYEKMQ (reference sequence). Losses at the gene ends were 1 base for V and 4 bases for J; bases not matched to a gene: 6. The rearrangement uses TRBV13 and TRBJ2-1, with 8 bases lining up with TRBD1. The source was CD4+ or CD8+ T cells sorted from blood, collected in a trial of the OX40 agonist ivuxolimab. The sequence was collected from an adult with an advanced solid tumor such as melanoma, head and neck, liver or kidney cancer. The CDR3 sequence: CASSLEYRGSYNEQFF. As DNA, the CDR3 is TGTGCCAGCAGCTTAGAGTACAGGGGGAGTTACAATGAGCAGTTCTTC. Full variable domain (remainder filled in from reference TRBV13 and TRBJ2-1): AAGVIQSPRHLIKEKRETATLKCYPIPRHDTVYWYQQGPGQDPQFLISFYEKMQSDKGSIPDRFSAQQFSDYHSELNMSSLELGDSALYFCASSLEYRGSYNEQFFGPGTRLTVL.